This T cell receptor (beta chain) was recorded in a study of identical twins. Regarding the study as a whole: The study drew conclusions from cross-sectional statistical analysis, not from following the same donors.

This clonotype was detected only a few times. Its specificity is unknown. The germline CDR1 and CDR2 sequences are MDHEN and SYDVKM. The CDR3 is 15 residues long. Germline trimming cut 4 bases from V and 11 bases from J; bases unmatched to any gene: 9. MiXCR, applied by TCRdb to the 5' RACE reads, yields one record per CDR3 protein. The table lists 1.5 million to 2 million distinct CDR3 sequences, less than 40% of them singletons, with about 0.27% in the top ten. The TCR originated in a newborn girl in good health. The J gene is TRBJ2-7, the V gene TRBV28, with 15 bases matching TRBD2. Sequenced sample: cord blood. The CDR3: CASSYGLAGGRNKYF. The DNA of the CDR3 is TGTGCCAGCAGTTACGGACTAGCGGGAGGGAGAAATAAGTACTTC.